One and the same sample provided the 4 T cell receptor beta chains below, sequenced in a study of T-cell reconstitution after alpha-beta-depleted transplantation in children. Library preparation (for TCRbeta) was performed with unique molecular identifiers. MiXCR was run by TCRdb on the PCR reads, yielding one entry per CDR3 protein. The data hold approximately 590,000 distinct CDR3 sequences, with roughly a tenth observed a single time. The sample consisted of PBMCs from the stem cell graft donor, taken from the stem cell graft. All receptors come from a human donor who donated a stem cell graft to a child with acute myeloid leukemia.

This clonotype was picked up many times. This chain links TRBV12-3 or TRBV12-4 with TRBJ1-5; no definite D call. This CDR3 region has 13 residues. V was cut by 1 base and J by 6 bases, with 7 bases left in between. The CDR3 nucleotides read TGTGCCAGCAGTTTAGGGTTAGGTCAGCCCCAGCATTTT. This sequence encodes CASSLGLGQPQHF.

This clonotype was observed a few times. CDR3 sequence: CAISDTNTEAFF. DNA of the CDR3: TGTGCCATCAGTGACACGAACACTGAAGCTTTCTTT. V and J are TRBV10-3 and TRBJ1-1; D unclear. CDR3 size: 12 residues. V lost 3 bases, J lost 1 base, and 3 bases lay in between. Germline V lookup: CDR1 ENHRY, CDR2 SYGVKD.

V gene TRBV5-1 combines with J gene TRBJ2-2; D is perhaps TRBD1 or TRBD2 (5 bases each). Deletions cut 4 bases from V and 1 base from J, with 14 bases between. CDR3 size: 16 residues. The germline gives CDR1 SGHRS, CDR2 YFSETQ. The CDR3 region is CASSPEGRENTGELFF. The CDR3 DNA reads TGCGCCAGCAGCCCCGAGGGCAGGGAGAACACCGGGGAGCTGTTTTTT.

The V call is TRBV30, the J call TRBJ2-2; 9 nucleotides agree with TRBD1. J was trimmed by 5 bases and V by 0 bases; bases with no gene match: 4. Per germline, CDR1 GTSNPN and CDR2 SVGIG (reference sequence). This CDR3 is 15 amino acids long. The CDR3 sequence is CAWSVRGTGTGELFF. The CDR3 DNA sequence: TGTGCCTGGAGTGTACGCGGGACAGGGACCGGGGAGCTGTTTTTT.